A single T cell receptor beta chain is shown here with its context. The data were obtained in a study of patients and donors after allogeneic stem cell transplantation. From the RT-PCR reads, TCRdb called clonotypes with MiXCR, one entry per CDR3 protein. Seen here are 37,000 or so distinct CDR3 sequences, roughly 30% observed once, and the top ten hold 55% to 75%. The source material was blood, either unsorted or a sorted T cell fraction (not recorded which). This TCR was recovered from a human donor who was either an allogeneic HSCT recipient or a stem cell or donor lymphocyte infusion donor (not recorded which). It is not recorded whose cells these are; they may come from a transplant donor.

CDR3 amino acids: CASSQDQGQETQYF. DNA of the CDR3: TGTGCCAGCAGCCAAGATCAGGGGCAGGAGACCCAGTACTTC. The J gene is TRBJ2-5, the V gene TRBV4-2; D is possibly TRBD1 (6 bases). The CDR3 runs 14 residues. Germline V gives CDR1 LGHNA, CDR2 YNFKEQ. V gave up 0 bases and J gave up 5 bases, with 10 bases separating them.